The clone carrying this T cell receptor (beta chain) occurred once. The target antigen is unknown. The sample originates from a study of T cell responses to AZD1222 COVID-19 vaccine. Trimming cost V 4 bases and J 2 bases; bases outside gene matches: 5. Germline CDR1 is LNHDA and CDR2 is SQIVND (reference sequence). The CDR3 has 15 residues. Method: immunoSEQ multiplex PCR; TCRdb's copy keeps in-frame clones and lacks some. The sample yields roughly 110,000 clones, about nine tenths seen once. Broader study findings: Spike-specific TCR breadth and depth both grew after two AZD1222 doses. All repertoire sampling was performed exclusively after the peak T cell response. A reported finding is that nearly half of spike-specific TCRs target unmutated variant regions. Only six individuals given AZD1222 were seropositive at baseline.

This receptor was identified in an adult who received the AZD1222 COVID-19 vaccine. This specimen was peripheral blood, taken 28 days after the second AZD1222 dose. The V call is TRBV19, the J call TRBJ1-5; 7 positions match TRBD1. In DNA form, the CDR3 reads TGTGCCAGTAGTACGTATGGACAGGGCAATCAGCCCCAGCATTTT. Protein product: CASSTYGQGNQPQHF.